This TCR beta chain was observed in a study of T cell repertoires in cytomegalovirus infection (dated by TCRdb to the late 2010s). About the full investigation: Donor HLA type was relevant to the analysis, as public TCR beta signatures indicated carriage of CMV infection together with the matching HLA type. What the authors observed across the whole study: The ex vivo response was dominated by HLA-C-restricted CMV-specific TCR beta clonotypes, which also provided the single most frequent clonotype in two of eight donors. In both this cohort and an independent cohort of 352 donors, the cumulative frequency of public TCR beta family members distinguished carriers of CMV infection plus the relevant HLA type.

The CDR3 spans 16 residues, from the cysteine through the phenylalanine. Left in the record is the CDR3 DNA by itself, 48 bases read in frame from the first base. From the germline V gene, CDR1 is SGHNT and CDR2 is YENEEA. For this chain, trimming is 1 base at the V end and 4 bases at the J end, and the number of junction bases without a gene match is 9. The run used an Illumina HiSeq 1500. Using fastp trimming at Q25 and MiXCR clonotype assembly, TCRdb reanalyzed the public sequencing data and kept in-frame beta chains. CDR3 protein sequences are deduplicated, and each keeps its most common genes and DNA. The sample profile shows a few hundred thousand distinct CDR3 sequences; approximately 15% of them were found once. More than 45% of the sample is taken by the ten largest. The table lists this clonotype with many counts. Its specific antigen is unknown. Qualities for individual bases were not recorded, and no much larger clone is one base off.

Material: CD8+ T cells from PBMCs. This receptor was obtained from a human donor in good health (CMV status not recorded). Some clones in this sample may be carry-over from other donors' samples. The chain joins TRBV11-3 to TRBJ1-1; 7 bases in the middle match TRBD1. The encoded CDR3 is CASSLGPTGSSTEAFF. In nucleotide form, the sequence is TGTGCCAGCAGCTTAGGGCCGACAGGGTCAAGCACTGAAGCTTTCTTT.